This TCR beta chain was sequenced for a study of CXCR3-negative and CXCR3-positive naive CD8 T cells. Study-wide results and caveats: Between one naive subset and the other, surface CD5 was comparable, and TCR strength was inferred from TRB CDR3 properties.

Researchers prepared the TRB cDNA libraries using 5' RACE with UMI labels. TCRdb re-called the 5' RACE reads and gives one entry per CDR3 protein, without DNA. The repertoire table contains around 45,000 distinct CDR3 sequences. The CDR3 is 14 amino acids. As for this clonotype: The target antigen is unknown.

Material: naive CXCR3- CD8+ T cells from blood. The subset denotes: CD45RO-CCR7+CD27+CD95- naive CD8+ T cells lacking CXCR3 (TNR3-). This rearrangement joins TRBV23-1 to TRBJ2-1; TCRdb designates TRBD1, a call that cannot be tested without DNA. TRBV23-1 is an ORF, with its function uncertain. The TCR originated in a human donor in good health. Some clones in this sample may be carry-over from other donors' samples. CDR3 amino acids: CASSQPDRDNEQFF.